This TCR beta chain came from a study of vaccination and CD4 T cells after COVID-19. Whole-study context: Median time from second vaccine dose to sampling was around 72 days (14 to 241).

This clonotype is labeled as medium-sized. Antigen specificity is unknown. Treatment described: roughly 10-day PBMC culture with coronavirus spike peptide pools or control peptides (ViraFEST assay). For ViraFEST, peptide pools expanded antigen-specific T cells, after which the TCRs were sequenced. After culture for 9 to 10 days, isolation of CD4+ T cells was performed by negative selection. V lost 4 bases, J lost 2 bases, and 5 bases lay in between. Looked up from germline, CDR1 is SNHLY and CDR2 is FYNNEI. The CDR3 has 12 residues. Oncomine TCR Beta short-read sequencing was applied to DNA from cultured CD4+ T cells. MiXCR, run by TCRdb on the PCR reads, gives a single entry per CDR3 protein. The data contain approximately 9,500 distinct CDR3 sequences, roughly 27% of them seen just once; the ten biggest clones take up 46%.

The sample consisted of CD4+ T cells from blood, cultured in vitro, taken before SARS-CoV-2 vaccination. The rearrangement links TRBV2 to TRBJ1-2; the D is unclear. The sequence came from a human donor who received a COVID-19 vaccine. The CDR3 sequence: CASSGRNYGYTF. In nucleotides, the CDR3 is TGTGCCAGCAGTGGCAGGAACTATGGCTACACCTTC.